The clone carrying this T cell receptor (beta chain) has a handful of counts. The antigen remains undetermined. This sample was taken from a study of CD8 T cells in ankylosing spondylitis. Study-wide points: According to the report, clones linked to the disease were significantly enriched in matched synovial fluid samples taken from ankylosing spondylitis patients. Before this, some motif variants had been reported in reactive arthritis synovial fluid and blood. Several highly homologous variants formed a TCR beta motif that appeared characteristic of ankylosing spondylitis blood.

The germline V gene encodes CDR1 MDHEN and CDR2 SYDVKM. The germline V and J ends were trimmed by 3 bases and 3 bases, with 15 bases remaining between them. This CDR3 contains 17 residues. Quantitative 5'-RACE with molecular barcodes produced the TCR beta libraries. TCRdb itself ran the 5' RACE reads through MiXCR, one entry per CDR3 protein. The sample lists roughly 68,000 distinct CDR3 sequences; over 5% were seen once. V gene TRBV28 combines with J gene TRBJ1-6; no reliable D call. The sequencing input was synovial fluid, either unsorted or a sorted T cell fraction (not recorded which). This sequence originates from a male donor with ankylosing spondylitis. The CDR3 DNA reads TGTGCCAGCAGTTTTACGGGCAGACTGGTCTATAATTCACCCCTCCACTTT. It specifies CASSFTGRLVYNSPLHF.